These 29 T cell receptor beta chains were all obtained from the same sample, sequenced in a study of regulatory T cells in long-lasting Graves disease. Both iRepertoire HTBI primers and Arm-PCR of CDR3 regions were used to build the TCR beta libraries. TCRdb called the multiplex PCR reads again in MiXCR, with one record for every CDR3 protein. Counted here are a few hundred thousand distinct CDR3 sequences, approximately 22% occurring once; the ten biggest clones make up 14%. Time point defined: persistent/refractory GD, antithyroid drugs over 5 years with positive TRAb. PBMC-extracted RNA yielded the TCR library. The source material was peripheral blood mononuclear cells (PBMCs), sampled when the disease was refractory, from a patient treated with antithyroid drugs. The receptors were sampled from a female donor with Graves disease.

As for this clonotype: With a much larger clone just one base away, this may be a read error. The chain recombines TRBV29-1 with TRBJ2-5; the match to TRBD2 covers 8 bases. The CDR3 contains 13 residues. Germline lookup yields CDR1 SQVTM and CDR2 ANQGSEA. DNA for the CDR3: TGCAGCGTTGTTAGCGGGGAGGGGGGGACCCAGAACTTC. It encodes CSVVSGEGGTQNF.

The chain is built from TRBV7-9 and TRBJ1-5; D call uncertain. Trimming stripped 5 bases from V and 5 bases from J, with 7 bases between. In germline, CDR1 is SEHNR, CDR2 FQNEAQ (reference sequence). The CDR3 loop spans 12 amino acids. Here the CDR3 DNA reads TGTGCCAGCAGCCACAGCGATCAGCCCCAGCATTTT. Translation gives CASSHSDQPQHF.

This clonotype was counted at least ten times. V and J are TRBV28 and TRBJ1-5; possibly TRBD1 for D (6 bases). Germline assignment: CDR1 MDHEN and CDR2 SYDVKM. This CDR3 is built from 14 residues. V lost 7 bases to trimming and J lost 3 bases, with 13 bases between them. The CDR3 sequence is CASTRTDYNQPQHF. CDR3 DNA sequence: TGTGCCAGCACCAGGACAGATTACAATCAGCCCCAGCATTTT. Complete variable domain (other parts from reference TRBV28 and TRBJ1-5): DVKVTQSSRYLVKRTGEKVFLECVQDMDHENMFWYRQDPGLGLRLIYFSYDVKMKEKGDIPEGYSVSREKKERFSLILESASTNQTSMYLCASTRTDYNQPQHFGDGTRLSIL.

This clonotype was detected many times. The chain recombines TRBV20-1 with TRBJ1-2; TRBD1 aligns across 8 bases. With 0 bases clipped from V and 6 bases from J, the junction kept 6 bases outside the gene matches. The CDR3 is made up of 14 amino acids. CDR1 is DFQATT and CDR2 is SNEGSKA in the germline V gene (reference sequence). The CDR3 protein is CSARDDGTGDGYTF. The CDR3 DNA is TGCAGTGCTAGAGATGACGGGACAGGAGATGGCTACACCTTC.

The CDR3 loop is CASSLGGSRGNLEFF. CDR3 in DNA: TGTGCCAGCAGCTTAGGCGGGAGTAGGGGCAATCTGGAGTTCTTC. The chain couples TRBV7-2 to TRBJ2-1, with TRBD2 identical over 7 bases. The trim removed 1 base at V and 14 bases at J, leaving 14 bases unmatched. Germline assignment: CDR1 SGHTA and CDR2 FQGNSA. The CDR3 sequence is 15 residues long.

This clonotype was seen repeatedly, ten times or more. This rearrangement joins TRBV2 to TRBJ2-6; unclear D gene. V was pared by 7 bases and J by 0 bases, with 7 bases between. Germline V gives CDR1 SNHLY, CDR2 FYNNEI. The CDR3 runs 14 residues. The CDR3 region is CASTRISGANVLTF. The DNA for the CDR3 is TGTGCCAGCACCCGGATCTCTGGGGCCAACGTCCTGACTTTC.

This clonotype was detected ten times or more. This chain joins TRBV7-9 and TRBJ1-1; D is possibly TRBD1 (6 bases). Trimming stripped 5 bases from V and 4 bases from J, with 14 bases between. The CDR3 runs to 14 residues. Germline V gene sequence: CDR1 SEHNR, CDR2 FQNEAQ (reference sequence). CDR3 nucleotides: TGTGCCAGCAGCGTAGGAGGGGGAGTCACTGAAGCTTTCTTT. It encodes CASSVGGGVTEAFF.

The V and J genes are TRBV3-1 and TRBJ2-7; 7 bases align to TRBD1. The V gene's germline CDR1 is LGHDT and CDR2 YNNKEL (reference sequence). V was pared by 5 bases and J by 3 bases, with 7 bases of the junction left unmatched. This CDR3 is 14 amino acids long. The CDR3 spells CASSYSDRYYEQYF. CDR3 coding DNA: TGTGCCAGCAGCTACTCGGACAGGTACTACGAGCAGTACTTC.

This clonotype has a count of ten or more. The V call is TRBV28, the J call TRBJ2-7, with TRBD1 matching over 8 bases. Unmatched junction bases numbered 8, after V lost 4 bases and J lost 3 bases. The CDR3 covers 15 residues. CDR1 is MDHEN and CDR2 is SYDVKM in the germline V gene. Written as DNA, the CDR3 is TGTGCCAGCAGTTCACCCTACGGACAGGGCTACGAGCAGTACTTC. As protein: CASSSPYGQGYEQYF.

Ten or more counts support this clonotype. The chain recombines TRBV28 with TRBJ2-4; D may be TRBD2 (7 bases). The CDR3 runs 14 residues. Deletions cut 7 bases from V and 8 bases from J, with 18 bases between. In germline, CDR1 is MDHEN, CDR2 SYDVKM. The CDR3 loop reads CASTLGGRGDIQYF. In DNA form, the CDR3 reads TGTGCCAGCACCCTGGGGGGGCGCGGGGACATTCAGTACTTC.

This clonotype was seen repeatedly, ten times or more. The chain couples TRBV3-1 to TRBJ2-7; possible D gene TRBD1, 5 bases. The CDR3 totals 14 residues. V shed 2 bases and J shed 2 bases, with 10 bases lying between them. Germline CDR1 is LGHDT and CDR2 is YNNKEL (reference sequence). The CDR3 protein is CASSQLDSTYEQYF. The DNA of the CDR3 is TGTGCCAGCAGCCAACTCGACAGCACCTACGAGCAGTACTTC.

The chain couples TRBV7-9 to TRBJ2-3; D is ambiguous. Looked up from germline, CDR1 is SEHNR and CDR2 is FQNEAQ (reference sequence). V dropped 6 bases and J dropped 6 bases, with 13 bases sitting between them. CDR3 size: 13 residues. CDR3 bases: TGTGCCAGCAGTTTCGTTGGCGTGGATACGCAGTATTTT. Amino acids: CASSFVGVDTQYF.

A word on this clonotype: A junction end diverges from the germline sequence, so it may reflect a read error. CDR3 sequence (DNA): TGTGCCGGCAGCTTAGATCCTCAGGGGAATCAGCCCCAGCATTTT. Translated, it gives CAGSLDPQGNQPQHF. The chain employs TRBV5-4 and TRBJ1-5, with D perhaps TRBD1 (6 bases). The CDR3 runs to 15 residues. Germline V gives CDR1 SGHNT, CDR2 YYREEE (reference sequence).

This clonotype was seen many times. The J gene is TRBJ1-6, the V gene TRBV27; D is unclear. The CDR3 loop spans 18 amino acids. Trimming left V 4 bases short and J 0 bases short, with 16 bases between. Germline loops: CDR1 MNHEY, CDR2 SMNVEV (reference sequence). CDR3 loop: CASSSSSTRFSYNSPLHF. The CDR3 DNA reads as TGTGCCAGCAGTTCCTCGTCGACCCGCTTCTCCTATAATTCACCCCTCCACTTT.

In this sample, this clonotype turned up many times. The CDR3: CASSLGHDQETQYF. In nucleotides, the CDR3 is TGTGCCAGCAGTCTGGGACACGACCAAGAGACCCAGTACTTC. The chain has TRBV6-1 and TRBJ2-5; D may be TRBD1 (6 bases). The V end lost 5 bases, the J end lost 0 bases, and 10 bases lay between the germline ends. CDR1 is MNHNS, CDR2 SASEGT, per germline. There are 14 residues in the CDR3.

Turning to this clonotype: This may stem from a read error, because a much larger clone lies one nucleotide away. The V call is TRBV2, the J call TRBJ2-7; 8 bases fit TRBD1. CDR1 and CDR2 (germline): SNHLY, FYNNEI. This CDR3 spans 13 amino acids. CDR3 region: CAGSRQGLYEQYF. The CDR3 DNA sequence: TGTGCCGGCAGCCGACAGGGGTTGTACGAGCAGTACTTC.

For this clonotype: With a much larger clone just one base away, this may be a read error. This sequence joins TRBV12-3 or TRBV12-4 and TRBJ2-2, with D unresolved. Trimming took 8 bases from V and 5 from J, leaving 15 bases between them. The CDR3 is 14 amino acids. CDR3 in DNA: TGTGCCAGCGGTGAAATGGTGGGAACCGGGGAGCTGTTTTTT. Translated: CASGEMVGTGELFF.

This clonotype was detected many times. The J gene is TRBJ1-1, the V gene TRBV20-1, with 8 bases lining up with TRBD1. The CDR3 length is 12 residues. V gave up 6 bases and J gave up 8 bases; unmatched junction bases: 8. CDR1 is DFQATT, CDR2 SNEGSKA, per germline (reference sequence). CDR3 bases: TGCAGTGCCCCCGACAGGGGCGCCGAAGCTTTCTTT. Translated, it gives CSAPDRGAEAFF.

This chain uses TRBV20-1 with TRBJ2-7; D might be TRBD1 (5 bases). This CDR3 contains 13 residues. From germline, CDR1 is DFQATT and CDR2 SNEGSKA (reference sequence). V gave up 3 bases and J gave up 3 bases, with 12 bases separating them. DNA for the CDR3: TGCAGTGCTAGCTACAGGACCGTCTACGAGCAGTACTTC. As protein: CSASYRTVYEQYF.

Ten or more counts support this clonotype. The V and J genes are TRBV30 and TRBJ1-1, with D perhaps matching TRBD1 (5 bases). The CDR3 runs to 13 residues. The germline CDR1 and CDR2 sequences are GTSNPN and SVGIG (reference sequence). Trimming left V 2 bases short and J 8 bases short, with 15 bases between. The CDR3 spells CAWSLGARQEAFF. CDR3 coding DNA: TGTGCCTGGAGTCTAGGGGCTCGCCAGGAAGCTTTCTTT.

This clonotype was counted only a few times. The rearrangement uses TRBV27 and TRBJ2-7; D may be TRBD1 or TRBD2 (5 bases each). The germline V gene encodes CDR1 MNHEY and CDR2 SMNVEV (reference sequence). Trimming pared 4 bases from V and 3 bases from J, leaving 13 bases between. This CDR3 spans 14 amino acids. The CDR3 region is CASSSRGLIYEQYF. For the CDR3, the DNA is TGTGCCAGCAGTTCACGGGGCCTGATCTACGAGCAGTACTTC.

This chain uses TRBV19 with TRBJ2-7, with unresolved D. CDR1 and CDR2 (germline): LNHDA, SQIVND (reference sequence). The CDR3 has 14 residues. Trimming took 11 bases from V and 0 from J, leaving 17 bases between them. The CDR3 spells CAGTTDSSSYEQYF. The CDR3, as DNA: TGTGCCGGAACCACAGACTCAAGCTCCTACGAGCAGTACTTC.

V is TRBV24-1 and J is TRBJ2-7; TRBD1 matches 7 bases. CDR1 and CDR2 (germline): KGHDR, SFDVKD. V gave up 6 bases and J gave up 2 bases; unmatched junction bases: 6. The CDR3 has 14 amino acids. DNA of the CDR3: TGTGCCACCAGTATGGGGACAGAACCCTACGAGCAGTACTTC. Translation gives CATSMGTEPYEQYF.

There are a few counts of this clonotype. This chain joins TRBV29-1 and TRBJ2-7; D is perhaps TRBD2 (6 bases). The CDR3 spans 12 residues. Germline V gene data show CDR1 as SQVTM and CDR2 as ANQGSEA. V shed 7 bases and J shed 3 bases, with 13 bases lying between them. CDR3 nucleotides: TGCAGCGCCTGGGTGGGGGGCTACGAGCAGTACTTC. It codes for CSAWVGGYEQYF.

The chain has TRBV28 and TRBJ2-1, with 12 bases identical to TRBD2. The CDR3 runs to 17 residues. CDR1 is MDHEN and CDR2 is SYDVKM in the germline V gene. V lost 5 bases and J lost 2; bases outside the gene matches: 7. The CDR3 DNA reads TGTGCCAGCAGTCCCGACAGACTAGCGGGGGCCTACAATGAGCAGTTCTTC. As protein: CASSPDRLAGAYNEQFF. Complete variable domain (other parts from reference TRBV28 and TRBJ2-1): DVKVTQSSRYLVKRTGEKVFLECVQDMDHENMFWYRQDPGLGLRLIYFSYDVKMKEKGDIPEGYSVSREKKERFSLILESASTNQTSMYLCASSPDRLAGAYNEQFFGPGTRLTVL.

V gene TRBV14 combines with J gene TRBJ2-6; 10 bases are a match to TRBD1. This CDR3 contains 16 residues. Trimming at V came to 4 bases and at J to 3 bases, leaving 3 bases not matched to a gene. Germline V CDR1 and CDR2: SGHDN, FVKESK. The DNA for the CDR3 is TGTGCCAGCAGCCGGGACAGGGGTTTTGGGGCCAACGTCCTGACTTTC. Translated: CASSRDRGFGANVLTF.

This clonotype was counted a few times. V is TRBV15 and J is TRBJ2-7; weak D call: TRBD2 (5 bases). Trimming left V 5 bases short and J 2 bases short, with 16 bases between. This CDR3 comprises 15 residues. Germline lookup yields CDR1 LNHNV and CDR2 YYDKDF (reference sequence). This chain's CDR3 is CATSSDGRATYEQYF. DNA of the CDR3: TGTGCCACCAGCTCCGACGGGCGGGCCACCTACGAGCAGTACTTC.

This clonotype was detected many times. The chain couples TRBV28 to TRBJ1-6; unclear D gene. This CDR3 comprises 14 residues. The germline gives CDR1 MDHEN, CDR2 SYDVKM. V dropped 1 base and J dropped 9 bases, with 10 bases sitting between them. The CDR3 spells CASSLFGFGSPLHF. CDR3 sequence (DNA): TGTGCCAGCAGTTTATTCGGGTTCGGTTCACCCCTCCACTTT.

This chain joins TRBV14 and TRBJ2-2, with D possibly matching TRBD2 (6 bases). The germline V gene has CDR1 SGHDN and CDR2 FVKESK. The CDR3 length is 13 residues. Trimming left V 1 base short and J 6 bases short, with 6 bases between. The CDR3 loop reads CASSQAGAGELFF. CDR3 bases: TGTGCCAGCAGCCAAGCGGGAGCCGGGGAGCTGTTTTTT.